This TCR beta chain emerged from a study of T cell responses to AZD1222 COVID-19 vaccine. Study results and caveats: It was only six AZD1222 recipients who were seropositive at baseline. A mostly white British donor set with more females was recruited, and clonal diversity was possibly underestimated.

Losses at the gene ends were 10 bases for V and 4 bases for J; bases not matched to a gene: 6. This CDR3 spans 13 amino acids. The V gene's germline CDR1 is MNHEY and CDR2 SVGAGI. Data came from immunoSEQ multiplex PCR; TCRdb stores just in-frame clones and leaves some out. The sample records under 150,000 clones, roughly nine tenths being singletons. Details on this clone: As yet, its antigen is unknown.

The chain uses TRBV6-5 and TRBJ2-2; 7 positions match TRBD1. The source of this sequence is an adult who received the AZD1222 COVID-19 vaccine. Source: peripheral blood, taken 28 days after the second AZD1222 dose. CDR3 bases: TGTGCCACCAAGGGGGCGGGCACCGGGGAGCTGTTTTTT. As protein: CATKGAGTGELFF.